A single sample is the source of the 29 T cell receptor beta chains below, sequenced in a study of technical replicates of blood from several donors. Some clones are missing from TCRdb's copy, which holds only in-frame ones; the method was immunoSEQ multiplex PCR. The sample lists 55,000 to 60,000 clones; 93% were seen once. The sample consisted of PBMCs. The receptor source for this set is a human donor in good health. Some clones in this sample may be carry-over from other donors' samples.

This chain uses TRBV18 with TRBJ1-5, with 7 nucleotides matching TRBD1. The CDR3 loop spans 13 amino acids. V shed 6 bases and J 6 bases; nucleotides not matched to a gene: 5. CDR1 and CDR2 from the germline V gene are KGHSH and LQKENI. The CDR3 sequence: CASSQTGAQPQHF. The CDR3 DNA sequence: TGTGCCAGCTCCCAAACAGGGGCTCAGCCCCAGCATTTT.

The chain has TRBV11-2 and TRBJ2-3, with 12 positions matching TRBD2. This CDR3 spans 18 amino acids. Looked up from germline, CDR1 is SGHAT and CDR2 is FQNNGV. The V gene end was trimmed by 2 bases and the J gene end by 3 bases; junction bases not matched to a gene: 9. Written as DNA, the CDR3 is TGTGCCAGCAGCTTAATCTCTTCACTAGCGGGGGGAACAGATACGCAGTATTTT. It yields the protein CASSLISSLAGGTDTQYF.

The CDR3 DNA reads as TGTGCCAGCAGCCAAGGACAGGCGTACAATGAGCAGTTCTTC. Translation gives CASSQGQAYNEQFF. This rearrangement joins TRBV5-6 to TRBJ2-1; the match to TRBD1 covers 7 bases. CDR3 size: 14 residues. The ends lost 4 bases at V and 4 bases at J; junction bases unmatched: 5. CDR1 and CDR2 from the germline V gene are SGHDT and YYEEEE.

This chain uses TRBV7-2 with TRBJ2-2, with D hard to call. The germline gives CDR1 SGHTA, CDR2 FQGNSA. The CDR3 extends over 12 amino acids. Trimming stripped 5 bases from V and 8 bases from J, with 9 bases between. This chain's CDR3 is CASSVYGGELFF. The CDR3 coding sequence is TGTGCCAGCAGCGTCTACGGGGGGGAGCTGTTTTTT.

This sequence joins TRBV30 and TRBJ1-1; no reliable D call. This CDR3 is built from 10 residues. Trimming pared 5 bases from V and 3 bases from J, leaving 4 bases between. The V gene's germline CDR1 is GTSNPN and CDR2 SVGIG (reference sequence). The CDR3 sequence: CAWLHTEAFF. DNA for the CDR3: TGTGCCTGGCTCCACACTGAAGCTTTCTTT.

The CDR3 region has the DNA TGTGCCAGCAGTTACTCGTGGGGGGTGGAAGGTACGCAGTATTTT. Its protein product is CASSYSWGVEGTQYF. The chain joins TRBV6-5 to TRBJ2-3, with TRBD2 as a possible D gene (6 bases). CDR1 MNHEY and CDR2 SVGAGI come from the germline V gene. V was pared by 0 bases and J by 8 bases, with 15 bases between. This CDR3 has 15 amino acids.

The chain uses TRBV11-2 and TRBJ2-1, with TRBD2 matching over 7 bases. Trimming cost V 5 bases and J 5 bases; bases outside gene matches: 18. The length of the CDR3 is 18 residues. Germline assignment: CDR1 SGHAT and CDR2 FQNNGV. CDR3 coding DNA: TGTGCCAGCAGCCAACTAATGGGGAGGCGGGGGTCGGACAATGAGCAGTTCTTC. As protein: CASSQLMGRRGSDNEQFF.

The chain has TRBV19 and TRBJ1-1; TRBD1 matches at 7 bases. Germline values: CDR1 LNHDA, CDR2 SQIVND (reference sequence). The CDR3 runs 13 residues. Unmatched junction bases numbered 11, after V lost 3 bases and J lost 13 bases. Here the CDR3 reads CASSIRQGEGGFF. In DNA form, the CDR3 reads TGTGCCAGTAGTATTCGACAGGGAGAAGGGGGTTTCTTT. Based on the CDR3 plus reference TRBV19 and TRBJ1-1, the full variable domain is DGGITQSPKYLFRKEGQNVTLSCEQNLNHDAMYWYRQDPGQGLRLIYYSQIVNDFQKGDIAEGYSVSREKKESFPLTVTSAQKNPTAFYLCASSIRQGEGGFFGQGTRLTVV.

The rearrangement links TRBV2 to TRBJ2-4; 10 bases are a match to TRBD1. With 1 base clipped from V and 7 bases from J, the junction kept 4 bases outside the gene matches. Germline V gene lookup returns CDR1 SNHLY and CDR2 FYNNEI. The CDR3 is 15 amino acids. The CDR3 DNA reads TGTGCCAGCAGTGAAGGACAGGGGGCTAGGAACATTCAGTACTTC. This encodes CASSEGQGARNIQYF.

The J gene is TRBJ1-3, the V gene TRBV5-4; tentative D call: TRBD1 (6 bases). Between the trimmed V and J ends, which lost 5 bases and 2 bases, there was a span of 11 bases. The CDR3 has 14 amino acids. Germline lookup yields CDR1 SGHNT and CDR2 YYREEE (reference sequence). DNA of the CDR3: TGTGCCAGCAGGGTACAGGGACCTGGAAACACCATATATTTT. Translated: CASRVQGPGNTIYF.

This clone was counted between two and nine times. The chain employs TRBV5-1 and TRBJ1-1; 9 nucleotides line up with TRBD1. In germline, CDR1 is SGHRS, CDR2 YFSETQ. V was clipped by 4 bases and J by 4 bases; unmatched bases: 11. CDR3 size: 16 residues. CDR3 in amino acids: CASSPGPTGGITEAFF. The CDR3 DNA is TGCGCCAGCAGCCCTGGGCCCACAGGGGGCATCACTGAAGCTTTCTTT.

The gene calls are TRBV13 and TRBJ1-4, with a tentative D call TRBD1 (5 bases). This CDR3 region has 17 residues. Germline CDR1 is PRHDT and CDR2 is FYEKMQ (reference sequence). V shed 0 bases and J shed 3 bases, with 14 bases lying between them. This chain's CDR3 is CASSLGGGDYSNEKLFF. The CDR3, as DNA: TGTGCCAGCAGCTTAGGCGGAGGGGACTACTCTAATGAAAAACTGTTTTTT.

The chain links TRBV5-4 to TRBJ1-1; 7 nucleotides align to TRBD1. Germline trimming cut 4 bases from V and 0 bases from J; bases unmatched to any gene: 6. The germline CDR1 and CDR2 sequences are SGHNT and YYREEE (reference sequence). The CDR3 is made up of 15 amino acids. Here the CDR3 DNA reads TGTGCCAGCAGCCGAACGGGACAGATGAACACTGAAGCTTTCTTT. Its protein product is CASSRTGQMNTEAFF.

This chain links TRBV9 with TRBJ2-5, with a possible D match to TRBD2 (6 bases). CDR1 is SGDLS, CDR2 YYNGEE, per germline. Trimming cost V 9 bases and J 3 bases, with 15 bases left between them. The CDR3 has 13 residues. DNA of the CDR3: TGTGCCACCTCGGGCGGGATTGAAGAGACCCAGTACTTC. It codes for CATSGGIEETQYF.

V gene TRBV6-5 combines with J gene TRBJ2-1, with TRBD2 identical over 10 bases. The germline CDR1 and CDR2 sequences are MNHEY and SVGAGI. The CDR3 length is 15 residues. V dropped 0 bases and J dropped 16; count of bases not matched to a gene: 12. CDR3 protein: CASSYSQLAGLAFFF. CDR3 sequence (DNA): TGTGCCAGCAGTTACTCGCAACTAGCGGGGCTGGCTTTCTTCTTC.

CDR3 sequence (DNA): TGTGCCAGCAGTTACTCGTACGGTGGCTCTGGAAACACCATATATTTT. Protein product: CASSYSYGGSGNTIYF. The chain employs TRBV6-5 and TRBJ1-3; D is unresolved. CDR3 size: 16 residues. Deletions cut 0 bases from V and 0 bases from J, with 9 bases between. Germline V CDR1 and CDR2: MNHEY, SVGAGI.

The V call is TRBV25-1, the J call TRBJ2-5; D may be TRBD2 (6 bases). This CDR3 is 17 amino acids long. Between the trimmed V and J ends, which lost 6 bases and 3 bases, there was a span of 23 bases. Germline values: CDR1 MGHDK, CDR2 SYGVNS. CDR3 coding DNA: TGTGCCAGCAGCTTTGAGGTCGGGAGCTGGTGGGAAGAGACCCAGTACTTC. This sequence encodes CASSFEVGSWWEETQYF.

This chain joins TRBV2 and TRBJ1-1; 7 bases align to TRBD1. This CDR3 has 12 residues. Trimming took 5 bases from V and 4 from J; bases not matched to a gene: 1. Germline V lookup: CDR1 SNHLY, CDR2 FYNNEI. Written as DNA, the CDR3 is TGTGCCAGCAGTACAGGGGCCACTGAAGCTTTCTTT. It encodes CASSTGATEAFF.

This clone was seen once. CDR3 coding DNA: TGTGCCAGCAGTTATGGACAGGGGAACACTGAAGCTTTCTTT. Translated: CASSYGQGNTEAFF. This sequence joins TRBV6-5 and TRBJ1-1, with 8 bases that match TRBD1. Losses at the gene ends were 3 bases for V and 1 base for J; bases not matched to a gene: 1. CDR3 length equals 14 residues. The germline V gene has CDR1 MNHEY and CDR2 SVGAGI.

The genes are TRBV7-3 and TRBJ1-2; D not resolved. Trimming stripped 2 bases from V and 10 bases from J, with 14 bases between. CDR1 and CDR2 (germline): SGHTA, FQGTGA. The CDR3 length is 13 residues. The CDR3 region has the DNA TGTGCCAGCAGCTTATTCCCCCCTGAAGCCTACACCTTC. It translates to CASSLFPPEAYTF.

The CDR3 protein is CASTLTAGMNTEAFF. The CDR3 DNA sequence: TGCGCCAGCACCCTGACAGCGGGCATGAACACTGAAGCTTTCTTT. This chain connects TRBV5-1 to TRBJ1-1; D is perhaps TRBD1 (5 bases). Germline assignment: CDR1 SGHRS and CDR2 YFSETQ. With 6 bases removed from V and 0 bases from J, the gap between germline ends came to 15 bases. This CDR3 region has 15 residues.

This clone has a handful of counts. The chain employs TRBV5-1 and TRBJ2-2; maybe TRBD2 (5 bases). This CDR3 region has 14 residues. The V end was cut by 3 bases, the J end by 4 bases, with 10 bases between. CDR1 and CDR2 (germline): SGHRS, YFSETQ. The CDR3: CASSWTRGTGELFF. CDR3 DNA: TGCGCCAGCAGCTGGACCCGGGGCACCGGGGAGCTGTTTTTT.

The V gene is TRBV19, the J gene TRBJ2-7, with TRBD1 matching 8 bases. This CDR3 contains 14 residues. With 7 bases clipped from V and 0 bases from J, the junction kept 5 bases outside the gene matches. The germline V gene encodes CDR1 LNHDA and CDR2 SQIVND (reference sequence). As DNA, the CDR3 is TGTGCCAGTAACGACAGGGGTTTCTCCTACGAGCAGTACTTC. Its protein product is CASNDRGFSYEQYF.

The chain couples TRBV7-9 to TRBJ1-2, with TRBD1 matching 8 bases. Trimming cost V 5 bases and J 7 bases; bases outside gene matches: 12. This CDR3 is 15 amino acids long. The germline V gene has CDR1 SEHNR and CDR2 FQNEAQ (reference sequence). This CDR3 reads CASSRDRGGGSGYTF. CDR3 in DNA: TGTGCCAGCAGCCGTGACAGGGGAGGAGGCAGTGGCTACACCTTC.

V gene TRBV2 combines with J gene TRBJ1-1, with D possibly TRBD1 on 6 matching bases. This CDR3 spans 15 amino acids. Looked up from germline, CDR1 is SNHLY and CDR2 is FYNNEI. V lost 8 bases, J lost 5 bases, and 21 bases lay in between. The CDR3 DNA reads TGTGCCAGCCGCGATCTCGACAAGGGGGGGACTGAAGCTTTCTTT. This encodes CASRDLDKGGTEAFF.

The rearrangement links TRBV18 to TRBJ1-5, with D perhaps TRBD1 (6 bases). The germline gives CDR1 KGHSH, CDR2 LQKENI. V was trimmed by 3 bases and J by 6 bases, leaving 21 bases between them. CDR3 length: 17 residues. CDR3 sequence reads: CASSPQVIRGGSQPQHF. CDR3 nucleotide sequence: TGTGCCAGCTCACCCCAGGTGATCAGGGGTGGTAGTCAGCCCCAGCATTTT.

The V and J genes are TRBV6-5 and TRBJ2-6; D ambiguous. This CDR3 has 13 amino acids. Germline V gene lookup returns CDR1 MNHEY and CDR2 SVGAGI. V was clipped by 5 bases and J by 4 bases, with 6 bases between them. The CDR3 region is CASSESGANVLTF. The CDR3 DNA is TGTGCCAGCAGTGAGTCCGGGGCCAACGTCCTGACTTTC.

This chain connects TRBV5-1 to TRBJ2-6; D might be TRBD2 (6 bases). CDR3 length equals 17 residues. Germline CDR1 and CDR2: SGHRS and YFSETQ. V lost 2 bases and J 1 base, leaving 13 bases between the germline ends. The CDR3 DNA is TGCGCCAGCAGCTTAAGAGCGGGCACATCTGGGGCCAACGTCCTGACTTTC. It codes for CASSLRAGTSGANVLTF.

This chain uses TRBV4-3 with TRBJ1-1, with D possibly TRBD1 on 5 matching bases. Per germline, CDR1 LGHNA and CDR2 YSLEER. Trimming shortened V by 4 bases and J by 1 base, and 13 bases separated the two germline ends. CDR3 length equals 15 residues. CDR3 amino acids: CASSRGGTGNTEAFF. The CDR3 DNA reads as TGCGCCAGCAGCCGGGGCGGCACGGGGAACACTGAAGCTTTCTTT.